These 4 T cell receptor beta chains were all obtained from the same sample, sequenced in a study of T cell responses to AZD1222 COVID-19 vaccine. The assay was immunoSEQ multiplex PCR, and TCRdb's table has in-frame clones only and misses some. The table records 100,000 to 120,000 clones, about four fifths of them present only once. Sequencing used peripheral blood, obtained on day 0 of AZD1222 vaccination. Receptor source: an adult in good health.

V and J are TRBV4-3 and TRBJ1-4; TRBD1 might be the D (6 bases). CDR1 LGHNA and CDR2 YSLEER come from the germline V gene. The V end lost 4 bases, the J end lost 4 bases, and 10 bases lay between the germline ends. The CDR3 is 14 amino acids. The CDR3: CASSRGQLNEKLFF. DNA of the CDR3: TGCGCCAGCAGCCGAGGACAGCTTAATGAAAAACTGTTTTTT.

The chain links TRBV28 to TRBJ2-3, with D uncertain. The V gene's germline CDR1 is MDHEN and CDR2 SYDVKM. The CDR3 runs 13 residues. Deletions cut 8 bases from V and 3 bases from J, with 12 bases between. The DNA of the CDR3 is TGTGCCAGCCGGATCATGAAGACAGATACGCAGTATTTT. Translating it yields CASRIMKTDTQYF. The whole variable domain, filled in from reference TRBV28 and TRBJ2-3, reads DVKVTQSSRYLVKRTGEKVFLECVQDMDHENMFWYRQDPGLGLRLIYFSYDVKMKEKGDIPEGYSVSREKKERFSLILESASTNQTSMYLCASRIMKTDTQYFGPGTRLTVL.

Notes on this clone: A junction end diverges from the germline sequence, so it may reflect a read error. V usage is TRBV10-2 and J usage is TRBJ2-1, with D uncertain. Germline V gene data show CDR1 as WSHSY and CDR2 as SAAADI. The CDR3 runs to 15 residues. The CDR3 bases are TGCGCCAGCAGTGAGAAGGTAGCCTCCTTCAATGAGCAGTTCTTC. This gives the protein CASSEKVASFNEQFF.

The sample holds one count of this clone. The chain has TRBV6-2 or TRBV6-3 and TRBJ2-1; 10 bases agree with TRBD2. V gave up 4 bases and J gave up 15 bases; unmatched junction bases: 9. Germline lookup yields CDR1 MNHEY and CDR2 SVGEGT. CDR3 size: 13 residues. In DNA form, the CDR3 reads TGTGCCAGCAGTTTAACGAGCGGGGGGGCCGCGTTCTTC. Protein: CASSLTSGGAAFF.